This T cell receptor (beta chain) comes out of a study of blood T cell repertoires in COVID-19. In its sample, this clone was seen once. Between the trimmed V and J ends, which lost 5 bases and 7 bases, there was a span of 9 bases. Germline loops: CDR1 SEHNR, CDR2 FQNEAQ (reference sequence). The length of the CDR3 is 12 residues. The table came from immunoSEQ multiplex PCR; TCRdb's copy has only in-frame clones and leaves some out. This sample has 250,000 or so clones, with around 84% found just once. Specimen: peripheral blood. This chain joins TRBV7-9 and TRBJ1-5; no clear D gene. This receptor was taken from a man between 60 and 75 years old with acute or convalescent COVID-19. The CDR3 protein is CASSLPRQPQHF. CDR3 DNA: TGTGCCAGCAGCCTACCGCGACAGCCCCAGCATTTT.